The T cell receptor (beta chain) under discussion was sequenced for a study of shared clonotypes between healthy human individuals. Sorted subsets were amplified in replicate PCRs using around 220 ng DNA, roughly 30,000 T cell genomes. Data came from immunoSEQ multiplex PCR; TCRdb stores just in-frame clones and leaves some out. Of approximately 740,000 clones listed, about 91% are singletons. The naive CD8 population came from CD45RO-negative cells selected for CCR7, without terminally differentiated effector memory CD45RA+ cells. As regards this clone: No antigen is known for it.

The V gene end was trimmed by 5 bases and the J gene end by 6 bases; junction bases not matched to a gene: 13. The CDR3 contains 15 residues. Germline V gene data show CDR1 as LNHNV and CDR2 as YYDKDF (reference sequence). General study points: Rarefaction analysis demonstrated incomplete sorted-subset sequencing notwithstanding large depth. Clonotype sharing levels among donors were expected to vary with sequencing depth.

J is TRBJ2-7 and V is TRBV15, with 7 nucleotides matching TRBD1. Sequencing used naive CD8+ T cells sorted from blood. The sequence derives from a man aged 30 to 45 in good health. The CDR3 nucleotides are TGTGCCACCAGCCTAGACAGGGCTGGAAACGGCGAGCAGTACTTC. The encoded protein is CATSLDRAGNGEQYF.